This TCR beta chain was identified in a study of beta chain features in type 1 diabetes. J gave up 3 bases and V 3 bases, and 2 bases lay outside the gene matches. In germline, CDR1 is SEHNR, CDR2 FQNEAQ (reference sequence). The CDR3 consists of 14 residues. A heparinised blood draw that averaged around 100 mL was obtained once from each donor. CD4+ naive, central memory, regulatory and stem cell-like memory subsets were isolated by sorting on CD45RO/CCR7/CD25/CD127/CD95/CD27. Expressed TCRB transcripts were sequenced because the entire RNA isolate underwent reverse transcription. Sequencing was performed with immunoSEQ multiplex PCR; in TCRdb, only in-frame clones are kept and a portion is missing. The top ten clones hold about 0.051% of a sample with nearly 250,000 clones, roughly two thirds of them seen once.

The specimen was naive CD4+ T cells from blood. V gene TRBV7-9 combines with J gene TRBJ2-1; 7 positions agree with TRBD1. The clonotype comes from a man between 25 and 39 years old in good health. The CDR3 DNA follows: TGTGCCAGCAGCTTGTGGGACAGCTACAATGAGCAGTTCTTC. Protein sequence: CASSLWDSYNEQFF.